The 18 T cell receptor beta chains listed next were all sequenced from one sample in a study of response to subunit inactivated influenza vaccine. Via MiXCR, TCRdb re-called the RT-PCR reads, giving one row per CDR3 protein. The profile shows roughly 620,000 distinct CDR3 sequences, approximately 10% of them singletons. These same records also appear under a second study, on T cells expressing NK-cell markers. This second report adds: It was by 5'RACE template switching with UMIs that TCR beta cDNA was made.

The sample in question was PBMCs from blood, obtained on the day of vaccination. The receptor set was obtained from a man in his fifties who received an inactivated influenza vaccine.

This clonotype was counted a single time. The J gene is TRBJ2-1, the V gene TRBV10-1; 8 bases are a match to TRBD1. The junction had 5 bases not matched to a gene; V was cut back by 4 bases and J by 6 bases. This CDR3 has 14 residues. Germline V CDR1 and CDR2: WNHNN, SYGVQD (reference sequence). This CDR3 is CASSGAGQANEQFF. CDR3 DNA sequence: TGCGCCAGCAGTGGGGCGGGACAGGCCAATGAGCAGTTCTTC.

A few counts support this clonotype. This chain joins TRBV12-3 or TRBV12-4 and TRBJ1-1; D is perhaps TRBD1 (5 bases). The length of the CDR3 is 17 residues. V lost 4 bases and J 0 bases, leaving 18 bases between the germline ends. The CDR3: CASSSWGRRGLNTEAFF. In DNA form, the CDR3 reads TGTGCCAGCAGTTCCTGGGGCCGAAGGGGACTGAACACTGAAGCTTTCTTT.

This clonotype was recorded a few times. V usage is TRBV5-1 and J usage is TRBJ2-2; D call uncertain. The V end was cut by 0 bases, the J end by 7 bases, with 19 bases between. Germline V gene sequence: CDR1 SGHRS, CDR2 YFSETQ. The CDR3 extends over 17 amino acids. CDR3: CASSLVRDPGHLGELFF. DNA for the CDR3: TGCGCCAGCAGCTTGGTCCGAGACCCTGGCCACCTCGGGGAGCTGTTTTTT.

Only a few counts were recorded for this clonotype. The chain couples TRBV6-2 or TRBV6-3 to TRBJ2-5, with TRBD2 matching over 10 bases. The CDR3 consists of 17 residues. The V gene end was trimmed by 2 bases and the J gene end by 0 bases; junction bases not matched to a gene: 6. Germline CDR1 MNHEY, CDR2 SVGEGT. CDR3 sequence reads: CASSYSTSGMNQETQYF. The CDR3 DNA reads TGTGCCAGCAGTTACAGTACTAGCGGGATGAACCAAGAGACCCAGTACTTC.

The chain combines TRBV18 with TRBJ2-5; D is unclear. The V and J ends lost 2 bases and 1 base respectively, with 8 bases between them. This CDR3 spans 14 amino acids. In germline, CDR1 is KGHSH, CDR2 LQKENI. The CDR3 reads CASSPMQIQETQYF. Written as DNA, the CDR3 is TGTGCCAGCTCACCAATGCAGATCCAAGAGACCCAGTACTTC. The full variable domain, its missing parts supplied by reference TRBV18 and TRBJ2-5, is NAGVMQNPRHLVRRRGQEARLRCSPMKGHSHVYWYRQLPEEGLKFMVYLQKENIIDESGMPKERFSAEFPKEGPSILRIQQVVRGDSAAYFCASSPMQIQETQYFGPGTRLLVL.

The CDR3 spells CASSGDRLSSGNTIYF. As DNA, the CDR3 is TGTGCCAGCAGTGGCGACAGACTGAGCTCTGGAAACACCATATATTTT. The chain is built from TRBV6-1 and TRBJ1-3; possibly TRBD1 for D (5 bases). The CDR3 runs to 16 residues. Germline values: CDR1 MNHNS, CDR2 SASEGT. V was shortened by 4 bases and J by 0 bases, with 13 bases between the two germline ends.

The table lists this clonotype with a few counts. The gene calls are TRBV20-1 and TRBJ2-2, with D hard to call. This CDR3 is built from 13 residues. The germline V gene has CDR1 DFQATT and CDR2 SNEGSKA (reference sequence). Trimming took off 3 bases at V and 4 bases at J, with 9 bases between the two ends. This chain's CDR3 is CSASGGITGELFF. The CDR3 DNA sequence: TGCAGTGCTAGCGGCGGAATCACCGGGGAGCTGTTTTTT.

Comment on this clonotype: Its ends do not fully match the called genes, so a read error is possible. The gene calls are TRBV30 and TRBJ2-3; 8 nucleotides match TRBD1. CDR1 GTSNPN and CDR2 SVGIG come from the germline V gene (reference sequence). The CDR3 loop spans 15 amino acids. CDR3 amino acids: CAWSVLGQGADTHYF. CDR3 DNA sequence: TGTGCCTGGAGTGTACTAGGACAGGGAGCAGATACGCACTATTTT.

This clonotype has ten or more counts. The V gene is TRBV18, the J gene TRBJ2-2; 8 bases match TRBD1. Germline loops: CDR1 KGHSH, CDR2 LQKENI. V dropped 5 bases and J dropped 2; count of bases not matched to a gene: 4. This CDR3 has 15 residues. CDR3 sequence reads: CASSSTGVNTGELFF. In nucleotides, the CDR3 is TGTGCCAGCTCATCGACAGGGGTAAACACCGGGGAGCTGTTTTTT.

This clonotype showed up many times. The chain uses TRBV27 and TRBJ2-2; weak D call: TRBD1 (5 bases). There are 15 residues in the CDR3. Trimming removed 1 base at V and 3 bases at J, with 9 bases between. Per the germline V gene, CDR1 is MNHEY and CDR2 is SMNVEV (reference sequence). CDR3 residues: CASSLFRGYTGELFF. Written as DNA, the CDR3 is TGTGCCAGCAGTTTATTTAGGGGTTACACCGGGGAGCTGTTTTTT.

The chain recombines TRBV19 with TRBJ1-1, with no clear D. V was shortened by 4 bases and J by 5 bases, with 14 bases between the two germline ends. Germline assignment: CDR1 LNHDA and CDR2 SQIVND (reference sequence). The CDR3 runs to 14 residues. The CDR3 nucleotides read TGTGCCAGTAGTAACCCCGGTGGGAGAACTGAAGCTTTCTTT. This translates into CASSNPGGRTEAFF.

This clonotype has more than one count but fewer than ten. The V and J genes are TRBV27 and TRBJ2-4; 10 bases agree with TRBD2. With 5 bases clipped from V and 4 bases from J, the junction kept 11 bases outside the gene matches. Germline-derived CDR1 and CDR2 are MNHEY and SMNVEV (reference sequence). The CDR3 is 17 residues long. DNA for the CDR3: TGTGCCAGCAGTGTAAGAGTCCAGCGGGGGGGAAAAAACATTCAGTACTTC. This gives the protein CASSVRVQRGGKNIQYF.

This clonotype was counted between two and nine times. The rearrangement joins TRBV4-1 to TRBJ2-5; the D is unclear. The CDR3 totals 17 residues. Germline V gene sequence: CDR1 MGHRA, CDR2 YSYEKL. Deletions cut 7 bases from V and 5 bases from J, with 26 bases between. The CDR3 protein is CASIPEVDRASTETQYF. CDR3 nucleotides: TGCGCCAGCATCCCCGAAGTGGACCGGGCAAGTACTGAGACCCAGTACTTC.

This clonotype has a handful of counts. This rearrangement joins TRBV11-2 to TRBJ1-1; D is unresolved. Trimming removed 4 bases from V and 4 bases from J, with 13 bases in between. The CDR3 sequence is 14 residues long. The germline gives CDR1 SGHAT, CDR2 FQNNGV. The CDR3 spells CASSSLQRATEAFF. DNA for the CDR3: TGTGCCAGCAGCTCGCTACAGAGAGCCACTGAAGCTTTCTTT.

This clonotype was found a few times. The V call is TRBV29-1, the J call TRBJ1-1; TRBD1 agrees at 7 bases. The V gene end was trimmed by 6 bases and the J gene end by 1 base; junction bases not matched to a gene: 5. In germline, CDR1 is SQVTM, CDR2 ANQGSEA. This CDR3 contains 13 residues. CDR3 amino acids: CSVVRTGNTEAFF. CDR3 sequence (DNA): TGCAGCGTGGTAAGGACAGGGAACACTGAAGCTTTCTTT.

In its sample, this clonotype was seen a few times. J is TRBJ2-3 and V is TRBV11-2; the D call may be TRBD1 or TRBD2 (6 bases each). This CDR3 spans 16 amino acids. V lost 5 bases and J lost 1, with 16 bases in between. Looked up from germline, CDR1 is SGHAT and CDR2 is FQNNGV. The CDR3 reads CASSRLTGARTDTQYF. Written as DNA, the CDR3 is TGTGCCAGCAGCAGACTCACGGGGGCCCGCACAGATACGCAGTATTTT. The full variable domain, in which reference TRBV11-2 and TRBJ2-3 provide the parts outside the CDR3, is EAGVAQSPRYKIIEKRQSVAFWCNPISGHATLYWYQQILGQGPKLLIQFQNNGVVDDSQLPKDRFSAERLKGVDSTLKIQPAKLEDSAVYLCASSRLTGARTDTQYFGPGTRLTVL.

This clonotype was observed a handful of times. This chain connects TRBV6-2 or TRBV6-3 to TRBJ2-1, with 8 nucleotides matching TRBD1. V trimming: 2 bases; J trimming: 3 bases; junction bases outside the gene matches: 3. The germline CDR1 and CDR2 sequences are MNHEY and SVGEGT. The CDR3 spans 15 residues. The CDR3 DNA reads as TGTGCCAGCAGTTACGATGGACAGGGCTACAATGAGCAGTTCTTC. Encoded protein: CASSYDGQGYNEQFF.

CDR3 residues: CASSPTPAGGYNEQFF. For the CDR3, the DNA is TGCGCCAGCAGCCCGACGCCAGCGGGGGGGTACAATGAGCAGTTCTTC. V usage is TRBV5-1 and J usage is TRBJ2-1; 10 bases match TRBD2. V shed 4 bases, J shed 4 bases, and the junction held 8 bases outside the gene matches. This CDR3 region has 16 residues. Germline V gene data show CDR1 as SGHRS and CDR2 as YFSETQ.